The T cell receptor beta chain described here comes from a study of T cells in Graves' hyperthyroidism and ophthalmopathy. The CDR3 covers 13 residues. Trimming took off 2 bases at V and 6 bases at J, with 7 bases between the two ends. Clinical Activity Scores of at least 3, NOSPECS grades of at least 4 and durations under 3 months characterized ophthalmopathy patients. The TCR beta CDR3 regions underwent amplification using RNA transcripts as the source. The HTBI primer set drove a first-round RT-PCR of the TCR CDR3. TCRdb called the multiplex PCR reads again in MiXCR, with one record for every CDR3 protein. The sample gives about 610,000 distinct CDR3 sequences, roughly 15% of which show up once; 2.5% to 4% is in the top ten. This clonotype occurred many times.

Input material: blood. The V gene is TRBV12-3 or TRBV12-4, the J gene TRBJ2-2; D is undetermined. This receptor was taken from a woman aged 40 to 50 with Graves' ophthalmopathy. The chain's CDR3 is CASSLSGAGELFF. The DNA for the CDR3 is TGTGCCAGCAGTTTAAGTGGAGCCGGGGAGCTGTTTTTT.